One and the same sample provided the 20 T cell receptor beta chains below, sequenced in a study of T cell responses to AZD1222 COVID-19 vaccine. Here immunoSEQ multiplex PCR was the method, and the copy in TCRdb shows in-frame clones only, minus some. The repertoire holds 150,000 or so clones, with 92% as singletons. The sequences come from peripheral blood, collected 28 days after the second AZD1222 dose. The receptors shown here come from an adult who received the AZD1222 COVID-19 vaccine.

The chain uses TRBV9 and TRBJ2-3; D is perhaps TRBD2 (6 bases). Germline V gene data show CDR1 as SGDLS and CDR2 as YYNGEE. V dropped 2 bases and J dropped 5 bases, with 18 bases sitting between them. This CDR3 is 16 amino acids long. The chain's CDR3 is CASSVTGGGAVDTQYF. The CDR3 bases are TGTGCCAGCAGCGTTACCGGTGGAGGGGCCGTAGATACGCAGTATTTT.

The CDR3 DNA is TGTGCCAGCAGGAGCGGTGCCAGAAACACCATATATTTT. The encoded protein is CASRSGARNTIYF. The rearrangement uses TRBV28 and TRBJ1-3; unclear D gene. Germline assignment: CDR1 MDHEN and CDR2 SYDVKM. The ends were cut back, 6 bases at V and 5 bases at J, with 11 bases in the middle. The CDR3 spans 13 residues.

The chain carries TRBV10-3 and TRBJ2-7; perhaps TRBD2 as D (5 bases). Germline V lookup: CDR1 ENHRY, CDR2 SYGVKD. The V and J ends lost 10 bases and 7 bases respectively, with 17 bases between them. This CDR3 has 12 residues. CDR3 loop: CARKRYLGEQYF. The CDR3 bases are TGTGCCAGGAAGCGGTACCTGGGGGAGCAGTACTTC.

This chain links TRBV7-8 with TRBJ1-6; 9 bases fit TRBD1. This CDR3 region has 14 residues. The V segment lost 3 bases and the J segment 10 bases; nucleotides outside the gene matches: 4. The V gene's germline CDR1 is SGHVS and CDR2 FQNEAQ. This CDR3 reads CASSFDRGGSPLHF. The CDR3, as DNA: TGTGCCAGCAGCTTCGACAGGGGGGGATCACCCCTCCACTTT.

The chain combines TRBV7-9 with TRBJ2-1, with 8 nucleotides matching TRBD1. Germline V gene lookup returns CDR1 SEHNR and CDR2 FQNEAQ (reference sequence). The CDR3 sequence is 13 residues long. Trimming took 5 bases from V and 8 from J; bases not matched to a gene: 5. CDR3 in DNA: TGTGCCAGCAGCCAACAGGGGGGAGATGAGCAGTTCTTC. The encoded protein is CASSQQGGDEQFF.

The rearrangement uses TRBV5-1 and TRBJ2-3, with D tentatively TRBD2 (6 bases). The germline CDR1 and CDR2 sequences are SGHRS and YFSETQ. CDR3 length: 16 residues. The ends were cut back, 5 bases at V and 2 bases at J, with 18 bases in the middle. The DNA of the CDR3 is TGCGCCAGCAGACCTCATTCCCGGGACTTCACAGATACGCAGTATTTT. Its protein product is CASRPHSRDFTDTQYF.

The chain is built from TRBV27 and TRBJ1-2; no clear D. CDR1 and CDR2 from the germline V gene are MNHEY and SMNVEV (reference sequence). V lost 3 bases, J lost 7 bases, and 12 bases lay in between. The CDR3 has 13 amino acids. The CDR3 sequence: CASSFSPSIGYTF. The CDR3, as DNA: TGTGCCAGCAGTTTCTCCCCCTCTATTGGCTACACCTTC.

The V and J genes are TRBV2 and TRBJ2-1; 12 nucleotides align to TRBD1. This CDR3 is 16 amino acids long. The germline V gene encodes CDR1 SNHLY and CDR2 FYNNEI. V gave up 4 bases and J gave up 6 bases; unmatched junction bases: 7. CDR3 coding DNA: TGTGCCAGCAGTGGCGCGGGACAGGGGGCAGGCAATGAGCAGTTCTTC. This gives the protein CASSGAGQGAGNEQFF.

The chain has TRBV30 and TRBJ2-7; D unresolved. Germline assignment: CDR1 GTSNPN and CDR2 SVGIG (reference sequence). Trimming shortened V by 4 bases and J by 5 bases, and 12 bases separated the two germline ends. The CDR3 covers 12 residues. The CDR3 nucleotides read TGTGCCTGGACCCAGGACCTCCACGAGCAGTACTTC. This translates into CAWTQDLHEQYF.

The chain couples TRBV5-4 to TRBJ2-7, with D perhaps given as TRBD1 or TRBD2 (5 bases each). Trimming cost V 2 bases and J 6 bases, with 9 bases left between them. The CDR3 has 12 amino acids. Germline CDR1 is SGHNT and CDR2 is YYREEE (reference sequence). The CDR3 loop is CASSFGALEQYF. In nucleotides, the CDR3 is TGTGCCAGCAGCTTCGGGGCGCTCGAGCAGTACTTC. Filled out from reference TRBV5-4 and TRBJ2-7, the complete variable domain reads ETGVTQSPTHLIKTRGQQVTLRCSSQSGHNTVSWYQQALGQGPQFIFQYYREEENGRGNFPPRFSGLQFPNYSSELNVNALELDDSALYLCASSFGALEQYFGPGTRLTVT.

The rearrangement links TRBV28 to TRBJ2-3; 15 nucleotides align to TRBD2. Trimming took 4 bases from V and 9 from J; bases not matched to a gene: 5. In germline, CDR1 is MDHEN, CDR2 SYDVKM. This CDR3 contains 15 residues. The CDR3 DNA follows: TGTGCCAGCAGTTCCGGGACTAGCGGGAGGAGGACGCAGTATTTT. As protein: CASSSGTSGRRTQYF. Full variable domain (missing parts from reference TRBV28 and TRBJ2-3): DVKVTQSSRYLVKRTGEKVFLECVQDMDHENMFWYRQDPGLGLRLIYFSYDVKMKEKGDIPEGYSVSREKKERFSLILESASTNQTSMYLCASSSGTSGRRTQYFGPGTRLTVL.

This clone was detected once. The rearrangement joins TRBV3-1 (or the pseudogene TRBV3-2) to TRBJ1-3, with D perhaps TRBD1 (5 bases). V was clipped by 2 bases and J by 7 bases, with 15 bases between them. The CDR3 is 15 residues long. Germline values: CDR1 LGHDT, CDR2 YNNKEL (reference sequence). The CDR3 DNA is TGTGCCAGCAGCCAAAATGAGGACAAATGGAACACCATATATTTT. Translation gives CASSQNEDKWNTIYF.

The chain is built from TRBV6-2 or TRBV6-3 and TRBJ1-1; D unresolved. The CDR3 is made up of 14 amino acids. Trimming shortened V by 0 bases and J by 3 bases, and 8 bases separated the two germline ends. The germline V gene encodes CDR1 MNHEY and CDR2 SVGEGT. CDR3 coding DNA: TGTGCCAGCAGTTACTCCGGGCGGGACACTGAAGCTTTCTTT. It yields the protein CASSYSGRDTEAFF.

The chain links TRBV7-9 to TRBJ1-2; TRBD1 matches at 7 bases. This CDR3 has 13 residues. Germline V gives CDR1 SEHNR, CDR2 FQNEAQ (reference sequence). Trimming removed 5 bases from V and 4 bases from J; junction bases left unmatched: 4. The DNA for the CDR3 is TGTGCCAGCAGCCTGACAGGGAGCTATGGCTACACCTTC. Translated: CASSLTGSYGYTF.

In its sample, this clone was seen a few times. The rearrangement joins TRBV11-2 to TRBJ2-5; TRBD2 aligns across 10 bases. V lost 2 bases to trimming and J lost 4 bases; unmatched junction nucleotides: 4. CDR1 SGHAT and CDR2 FQNNGV come from the germline V gene. The CDR3 covers 15 residues. CDR3 region: CASSLSSGGGETQYF. The CDR3 coding sequence is TGTGCCAGCAGCTTATCTAGCGGGGGAGGAGAGACCCAGTACTTC. Full variable domain (rest looked up from reference TRBV11-2 and TRBJ2-5): EAGVAQSPRYKIIEKRQSVAFWCNPISGHATLYWYQQILGQGPKLLIQFQNNGVVDDSQLPKDRFSAERLKGVDSTLKIQPAKLEDSAVYLCASSLSSGGGETQYFGPGTRLLVL.

The chain employs TRBV6-5 and TRBJ2-5; D may be TRBD1 (6 bases). The germline CDR1 and CDR2 sequences are MNHEY and SVGAGI. The CDR3 extends over 12 amino acids. Trimming pared 6 bases from V and 4 bases from J, leaving 9 bases between. This chain's CDR3 is CASSDRLETQYF. The CDR3 coding sequence is TGTGCCAGCAGCGACAGGTTAGAGACCCAGTACTTC.

V gene TRBV6-5 combines with J gene TRBJ2-7; TRBD1 matches at 9 bases. Germline CDR1 reads MNHEY; CDR2 reads SVGAGI. The length of the CDR3 is 16 residues. V gave up 0 bases and J gave up 2 bases; unmatched junction bases: 5. Here the CDR3 reads CASSYSGGQGPYEQYF. CDR3 sequence (DNA): TGTGCCAGCAGTTACTCCGGGGGACAGGGCCCCTACGAGCAGTACTTC.

V is TRBV3-1 (or the pseudogene TRBV3-2) and J is TRBJ1-6; 7 bases are a match to TRBD1. Trimming took 5 bases from V and 6 from J; bases not matched to a gene: 4. The germline V gene encodes CDR1 LGHDT and CDR2 YNNKEL (reference sequence). The CDR3 sequence is 14 residues long. CDR3 DNA: TGTGCCAGCAGCTCTACAGGGGCTAATTCACCCCTCCACTTT. It yields the protein CASSSTGANSPLHF.

This chain links TRBV15 with TRBJ2-1, with D unresolved. Germline V gene sequence: CDR1 LNHNV, CDR2 YYDKDF (reference sequence). The CDR3 runs to 15 residues. Between the trimmed V and J ends, which lost 0 bases and 5 bases, there was a span of 11 bases. The CDR3 loop is CATSRDGHANNEQFF. DNA for the CDR3: TGTGCCACCAGCAGAGATGGGCACGCTAACAATGAGCAGTTCTTC.

This chain connects TRBV5-6 to TRBJ1-5; tentative D call: TRBD1 (5 bases). The CDR3 is made up of 15 amino acids. V dropped 4 bases and J dropped 3 bases, with 14 bases sitting between them. From germline, CDR1 is SGHDT and CDR2 YYEEEE. CDR3 nucleotides: TGTGCCAGCAGCCTGGCGGGGGGAAACAATCAGCCCCAGCATTTT. It codes for CASSLAGGNNQPQHF.